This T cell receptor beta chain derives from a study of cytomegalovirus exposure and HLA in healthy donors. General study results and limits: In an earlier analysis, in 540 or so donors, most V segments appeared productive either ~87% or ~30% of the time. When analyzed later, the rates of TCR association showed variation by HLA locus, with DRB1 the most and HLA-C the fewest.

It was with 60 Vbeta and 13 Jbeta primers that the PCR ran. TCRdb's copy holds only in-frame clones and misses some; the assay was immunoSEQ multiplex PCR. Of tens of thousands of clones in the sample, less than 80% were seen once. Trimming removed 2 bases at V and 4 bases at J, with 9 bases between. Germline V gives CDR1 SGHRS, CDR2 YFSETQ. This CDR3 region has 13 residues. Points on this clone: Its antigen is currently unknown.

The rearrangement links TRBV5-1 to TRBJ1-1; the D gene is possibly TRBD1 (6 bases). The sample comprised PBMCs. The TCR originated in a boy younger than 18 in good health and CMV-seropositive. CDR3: CASSLGQPTEAFF. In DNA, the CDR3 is TGCGCCAGCAGCTTAGGACAGCCCACTGAAGCTTTCTTT.